Described below is a single T cell receptor beta chain sequence and its context. This receptor's antigen is unknown. No much larger clone is present one base from it, and per-base qualities are unavailable. This record belongs to a study of post-analysis software for immune sequencing data (dated by TCRdb to between 2015 and 2016). As for the study more broadly: The recorded disease courses included relapsing-remitting, secondary progressive and progressive-relapsing multiple sclerosis, and some patients had no subtype annotation. A subset of samples was prepared in parallel using single-end sample barcoding, then pooled and co-amplified after Illumina adapter ligation. The patient repertoires were compared against 10 to 12 previously published healthy control repertoires obtained from donors aged about 6 to 27 years.

The paper as a whole reports these results and caveats: The multiple sclerosis patient group was slightly younger than the control group. Significantly lower normalized Chao1 diversity was found in multiple sclerosis patients than in controls, suggesting substantial peripheral T-cell clonal expansion. Direct clustering with F measure showed strong co-clustering of samples prepared in the same batch, prompting a batch-effect correction. Significantly higher frequencies in patients than in controls were found for five TRBV segments, including TRBV5-6, TRBV5-1 and TRBV20-1.

CDR3 length: 15 amino acids, cysteine to phenylalanine. The retained sequence is limited to the CDR3, 45 bases, with the frame set at the first base. Via the germline V gene, CDR1 is SGHTA and CDR2 FQGNSA. V is reduced by 3 bases and J by 4 bases, leaving a spacing of 14 bases between them. Receptor amplification or capture employed PCR. The run used an Illumina HiSeq 2500. To reduce PCR and sequencing biases, unique molecular identifiers were built into the TCR beta cDNA libraries. Roughly 0.5 million cDNA molecules were obtained per 1 to 10 million input T cells, so each molecule approximated one T cell. Patient libraries were prepared and sequenced with the same protocol used for the earlier healthy control dataset. Samples belonging to the same batch were prepared together, multiplexed and sequenced on a shared HiSeq lane. The published analysis was carried out like this. Raw barcoded reads were processed with MIGEC, and single-read molecular identifier groups were discarded before consensus assembly and CDR3 extraction. Clonotype tables were post-analysed with VDJtools, and diversity was normalized by down-sampling all datasets to the smallest sample size. Repertoire overlap clustering matched CDR3 amino acid but not nucleotide sequences to correct batch-related cross-sample contamination. TCRdb redid the processing of the public reads, applying fastp at Q25 and MiXCR, and retained in-frame beta chains. Identical CDR3 protein sequences are pooled into one entry, listed with their most common genes and DNA. The V and J calls, along with clone size, are taken from TCRdb and not from the paper's own processing. The sample profile shows roughly 800,000 distinct CDR3 sequences; approximately 57% of them were found once. The ten largest make up about 4.8% of the sample.

To demonstrate the VDJtools post-analysis software, TCR beta repertoires were profiled from the peripheral blood of about 14 young patients with multiple sclerosis. Multiple sclerosis patients were children and adolescents aged about 6 to 17 years. The sequence was obtained from a girl aged 10-17 years with multiple sclerosis. Sequenced input: blood. The sequence is built from TRBV7-2 and TRBJ2-3; the D gene identity is not certain. The CDR3 reads CASSLDAQVADTQYF. The nucleotide sequence is TGTGCCAGCAGCTTGGACGCCCAGGTCGCAGATACGCAGTATTTT.